A single sample gave rise to the 10 T cell receptor beta chains below, sequenced in a study of beta chain features in type 1 diabetes. Investigators reverse transcribed all isolated RNA, so they sequenced expressed TCRB transcripts. The protocol was immunoSEQ multiplex PCR, while the TCRdb copy is restricted to in-frame clones and leaves out a portion. Found here are under 950,000 clones, roughly a sixth of them singletons; the top ten hold around 0.02%. The sequenced material came from naive CD4+ T cells from blood. Source of these receptors: a woman under 30 in good health.

The genes are TRBV11-2 and TRBJ1-5; no firm D call. Trimming took 0 bases from V and 7 from J, leaving 7 bases between them. Germline V gene data show CDR1 as SGHAT and CDR2 as FQNNGV. CDR3 length equals 13 residues. The CDR3 coding sequence is TGTGCCAGCAGCTTAGAGGGATACCAGCCCCAGCATTTT. It translates to CASSLEGYQPQHF.

The rearrangement links TRBV6-5 to TRBJ1-5, with 9 bases fitting TRBD1. This CDR3 has 15 amino acids. V dropped 5 bases and J dropped 6; count of bases not matched to a gene: 8. Germline CDR1 and CDR2: MNHEY and SVGAGI. The CDR3 loop is CASSGGQGLFQPQHF. CDR3 nucleotides: TGTGCCAGCAGTGGGGGACAGGGACTGTTTCAGCCCCAGCATTTT.

There are a few counts of this clone. The chain links TRBV5-1 to TRBJ2-1; D is uncertain. Trimming shortened V by 2 bases and J by 7 bases, and 7 bases separated the two germline ends. The CDR3 has 12 residues. Germline CDR1 is SGHRS and CDR2 is YFSETQ. The CDR3 nucleotides read TGCGCCAGCAGCTTAAATATTAATGAGCAGTTCTTC. Its translation: CASSLNINEQFF.

As DNA, the CDR3 is TGTGCCAGCAGTTTCCCAACCCTAGGCACAGATACGCAGTATTTT. Its translation is CASSFPTLGTDTQYF. The chain employs TRBV28 and TRBJ2-3; the D is unclear. V was clipped by 3 bases and J by 1 base, with 11 bases between them. Germline V gene sequence: CDR1 MDHEN, CDR2 SYDVKM. The CDR3 runs to 15 residues. The full variable domain, rest sourced from reference TRBV28 and TRBJ2-3, is DVKVTQSSRYLVKRTGEKVFLECVQDMDHENMFWYRQDPGLGLRLIYFSYDVKMKEKGDIPEGYSVSREKKERFSLILESASTNQTSMYLCASSFPTLGTDTQYFGPGTRLTVL.

This clone has a handful of counts. The V gene is TRBV5-4, the J gene TRBJ2-5, with D tentatively TRBD2 (6 bases). V lost 2 bases and J lost 5, with 13 bases in between. Germline V CDR1 and CDR2: SGHNT, YYREEE (reference sequence). The CDR3 runs to 14 residues. The CDR3 spells CASSFGGSGETQYF. In nucleotides, the CDR3 is TGTGCCAGCAGCTTTGGGGGGTCGGGTGAGACCCAGTACTTC.

The V gene is TRBV7-2, the J gene TRBJ1-1; TRBD1 matches 10 bases. CDR3 length equals 16 residues. Germline V lookup: CDR1 SGHTA, CDR2 FQGNSA. V trimming: 5 bases; J trimming: 5 bases; junction bases outside the gene matches: 11. CDR3 DNA: TGTGCCAGCAGCCGACGGCCGGGACAGGGGTGGACTGAAGCTTTCTTT. It specifies CASSRRPGQGWTEAFF.

J is TRBJ2-3 and V is TRBV5-1; possibly TRBD1 for D (5 bases). The length of the CDR3 is 15 residues. The V gene lost 5 bases and the J gene lost 0 bases, with 13 bases spanning the gap. Per germline, CDR1 SGHRS and CDR2 YFSETQ. The CDR3 region has the DNA TGCGCCAGCAGGATACAGGTTTCTAGCACAGATACGCAGTATTTT. It translates to CASRIQVSSTDTQYF.

Only a few counts were recorded for this clone. The gene calls are TRBV28 and TRBJ2-2, with 7 nucleotides matching TRBD1. Trimming took 7 bases from V and 0 from J; bases not matched to a gene: 14. CDR1 and CDR2 from the germline V gene are MDHEN and SYDVKM. The CDR3 sequence is 18 residues long. The CDR3 region is CASNLPYDRETNTGELFF. The CDR3 bases are TGTGCCAGCAACCTGCCCTACGACAGGGAGACGAACACCGGGGAGCTGTTTTTT.

This clone was observed a handful of times. Since no conserved phenylalanine or tryptophan closes the CDR3, a read error is the likely cause. The chain joins TRBV6-6 to TRBJ1-1; D is unclear. Germline CDR1 reads MNHNY; CDR2 reads SVGAGI (reference sequence). This CDR3 spans 15 amino acids. Trimming took off 7 bases at V and 3 bases at J, with 18 bases between the two ends. The CDR3 DNA follows: TGTGCCAGCACCTCGGCCAGTCGCGGTGACACTGAAGCTTTCCTT. It yields the protein CASTSASRGDTEAFL.

The CDR3 sequence: CASSATSGSWNEQFF. CDR3 DNA sequence: TGTGCCAGCAGCGCCACTAGCGGGAGTTGGAATGAGCAGTTCTTC. This chain uses TRBV5-4 with TRBJ2-1; 11 bases match TRBD2. The CDR3 contains 15 residues. Losses at the gene ends were 4 bases for V and 7 bases for J; bases not matched to a gene: 7. Germline-derived CDR1 and CDR2 are SGHNT and YYREEE (reference sequence).